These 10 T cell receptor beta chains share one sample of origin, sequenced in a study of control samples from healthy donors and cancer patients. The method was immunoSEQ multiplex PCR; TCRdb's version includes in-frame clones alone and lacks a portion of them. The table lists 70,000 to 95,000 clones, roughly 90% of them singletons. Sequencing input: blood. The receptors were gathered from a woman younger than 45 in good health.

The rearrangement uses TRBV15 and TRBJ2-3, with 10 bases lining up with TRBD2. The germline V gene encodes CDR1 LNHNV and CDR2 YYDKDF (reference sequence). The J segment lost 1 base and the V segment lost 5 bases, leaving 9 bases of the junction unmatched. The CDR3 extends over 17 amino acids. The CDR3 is CATSRPTGTSGTDTQYF. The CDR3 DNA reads TGTGCCACCAGCCGTCCAACCGGGACTAGCGGCACAGATACGCAGTATTTT.

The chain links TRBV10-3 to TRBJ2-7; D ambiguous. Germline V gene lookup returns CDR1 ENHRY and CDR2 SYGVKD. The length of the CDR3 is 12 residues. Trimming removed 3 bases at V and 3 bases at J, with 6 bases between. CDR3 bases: TGTGCCATCAGTGAACAGCTCTACGAGCAGTACTTC. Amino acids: CAISEQLYEQYF.

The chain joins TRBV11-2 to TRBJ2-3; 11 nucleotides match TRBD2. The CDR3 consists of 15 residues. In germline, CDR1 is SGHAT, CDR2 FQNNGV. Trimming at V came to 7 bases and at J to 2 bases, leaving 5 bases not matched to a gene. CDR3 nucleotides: TGTGCCAGCAAACTAGCGGGGGCCTCCACAGATACGCAGTATTTT. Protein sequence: CASKLAGASTDTQYF.

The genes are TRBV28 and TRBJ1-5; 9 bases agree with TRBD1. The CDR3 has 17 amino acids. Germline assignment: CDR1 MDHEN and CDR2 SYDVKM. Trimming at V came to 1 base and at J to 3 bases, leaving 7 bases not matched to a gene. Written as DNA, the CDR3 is TGTGCCAGCAGTTTATATCTGGGACAGGGCGACAATCAGCCCCAGCATTTT. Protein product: CASSLYLGQGDNQPQHF. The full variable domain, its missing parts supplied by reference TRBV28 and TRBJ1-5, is DVKVTQSSRYLVKRTGEKVFLECVQDMDHENMFWYRQDPGLGLRLIYFSYDVKMKEKGDIPEGYSVSREKKERFSLILESASTNQTSMYLCASSLYLGQGDNQPQHFGDGTRLSIL.

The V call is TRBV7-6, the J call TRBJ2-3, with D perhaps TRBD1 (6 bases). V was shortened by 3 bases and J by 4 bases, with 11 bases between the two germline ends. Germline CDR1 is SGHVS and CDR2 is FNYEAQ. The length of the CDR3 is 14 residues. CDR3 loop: CASSFGRTADTQYF. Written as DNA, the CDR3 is TGTGCCAGCAGCTTTGGTAGGACAGCAGATACGCAGTATTTT.

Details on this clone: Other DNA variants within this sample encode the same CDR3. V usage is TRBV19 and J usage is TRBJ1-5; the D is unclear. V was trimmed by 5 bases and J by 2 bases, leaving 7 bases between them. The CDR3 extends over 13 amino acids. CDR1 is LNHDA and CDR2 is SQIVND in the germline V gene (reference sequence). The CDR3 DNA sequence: TGTGCCAGTAGTGGCACAGGCAATCAGCCCCAGCATTTT. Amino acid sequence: CASSGTGNQPQHF.

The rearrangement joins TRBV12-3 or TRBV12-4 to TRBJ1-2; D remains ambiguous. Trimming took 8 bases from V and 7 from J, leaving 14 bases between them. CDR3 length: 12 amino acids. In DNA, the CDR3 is TGTGCCAGCCAGCGGGGATTGGGTGGCTACACCTTC. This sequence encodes CASQRGLGGYTF.

CDR3 protein: CASSKLGLAEETQYF. For the CDR3, the DNA is TGTGCCAGCAGCAAACTCGGACTAGCGGAAGAGACCCAGTACTTC. The V gene is TRBV4-2, the J gene TRBJ2-5; 10 bases agree with TRBD2. This CDR3 comprises 15 residues. Germline CDR1 is LGHNA and CDR2 is YNFKEQ. V was clipped by 5 bases and J by 3 bases; unmatched bases: 6.

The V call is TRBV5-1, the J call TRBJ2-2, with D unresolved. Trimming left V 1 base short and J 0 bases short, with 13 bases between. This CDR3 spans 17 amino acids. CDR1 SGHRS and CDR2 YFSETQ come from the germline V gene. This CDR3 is CASSLLVAGTNTGELFF. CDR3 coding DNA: TGCGCCAGCAGCTTGTTGGTGGCTGGAACGAACACCGGGGAGCTGTTTTTT.

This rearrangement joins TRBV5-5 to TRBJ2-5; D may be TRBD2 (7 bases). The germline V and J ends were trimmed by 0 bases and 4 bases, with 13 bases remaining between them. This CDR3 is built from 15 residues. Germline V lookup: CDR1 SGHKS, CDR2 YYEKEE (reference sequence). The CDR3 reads CASSLVTGTTETQYF. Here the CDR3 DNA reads TGTGCCAGCAGCTTGGTCACAGGGACTACAGAGACCCAGTACTTC.